This entry is about one TCR beta chain. Its antigen is still unknown. No clone much larger than this one lies a single base away; base qualities are absent. This entry is derived from a study of blood T cell repertoires in COVID-19 (TCRdb year 2020). Turning to the overall study: Collaborator samples came from the United States, Italy and Spain and covered acute and convalescent phases of COVID-19. The material from the prospective study consisted of cDNA or gDNA derived from T cells, B-cell-depleted T cells, or PBMCs. The dataset comprised deeply sampled blood TCRbeta repertoires from subjects exposed to, actively infected with, or recovered from COVID-19. The repertoires were released in a freely available public database intended as a resource for research on the immune response to SARS-CoV-2. The samples were drawn from the first 160 participants of the ongoing ImmuneRACE study and from about 1,200 subjects provided by 6 global collaborators. The sample metadata nearly always contained a de-identified subject ID, COVID-19 status, age in years and sex. HLA class I and class II types, where available, came from metadata supplied by the sample provider rather than from assay-based typing.

The full study reports these points: The amount of clinical and demographic metadata varied by source and participant and was provided uncurated.

Another Seattle source contributed samples from volunteer blood donors who had recovered from COVID-19. Whole blood was collected in K2EDTA tubes by collaborating institutions according to the institutions' own protocols. Collaborator samples were shipped for TCRbeta analysis as frozen whole blood, isolated PBMCs, or DNA extracted from either sample type. TCRbeta CDR3 regions were amplified from genomic DNA by means of the immunoSEQ Assay, a bias-controlled multiplex PCR. On the authors' methods: Within the assay, amplification of reference gene primers was used to estimate how many nucleated cells each sample contained. To quantify the absolute abundance of each unique TCRbeta CDR3 rearrangement, sequence reads were collapsed and filtered. For each sample, productive Simpson clonality was calculated by taking the square root of Simpson's diversity index across productive rearrangements. TCRdb re-hosts the immuneACCESS table, in-frame sequences only. Its copies lack some clones; in the studies checked, an unresolved V gene accounts for under half of them, and the cause for the rest is not known. V and J calls and clone size are as listed in that table; D and trimming were resolved from the DNA. The sample table shows around 200,000 clones, and 87% are seen once. In total, the top ten clones hold 6.2% of the sample.

V loses 7 bases of germline sequence and J loses 1 base, and the interval between the two ends is 10 bases. Reading from cysteine to phenylalanine, the CDR3 counts 13 amino acids. Only the CDR3 DNA is retained, 39 bases long and in frame from the first base. CDR1 and CDR2 (MNHNY, SVGAGI) derive from the germline V gene (reference sequence). The sequence is built from TRBV6-6 and TRBJ2-5, with a weak D call of TRBD1 (6 bases match). The material sequenced was peripheral blood. The sequence derives from a man aged 55 to 70 who had recovered from COVID-19. The CDR3 sequence is CASKTGTQETQYF. The nucleotide sequence is TGTGCCAGCAAGACAGGCACCCAAGAGACCCAGTACTTC.